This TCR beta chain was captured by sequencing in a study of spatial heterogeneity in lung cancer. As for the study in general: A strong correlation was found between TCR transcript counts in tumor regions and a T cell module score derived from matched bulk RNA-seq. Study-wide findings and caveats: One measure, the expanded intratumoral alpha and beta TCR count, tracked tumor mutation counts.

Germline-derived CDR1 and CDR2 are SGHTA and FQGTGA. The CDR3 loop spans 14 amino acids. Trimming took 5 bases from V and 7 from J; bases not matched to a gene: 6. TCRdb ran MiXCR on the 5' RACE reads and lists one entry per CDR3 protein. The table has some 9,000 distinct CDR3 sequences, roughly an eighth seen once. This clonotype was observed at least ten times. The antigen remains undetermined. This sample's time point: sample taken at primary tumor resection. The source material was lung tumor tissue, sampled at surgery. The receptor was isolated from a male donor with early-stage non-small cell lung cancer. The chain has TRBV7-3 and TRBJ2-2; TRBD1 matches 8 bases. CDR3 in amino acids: CASSPRTGFGELFF. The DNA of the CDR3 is TGTGCCAGCAGCCCTCGGACAGGGTTCGGGGAGCTGTTTTTT.